This T cell receptor (beta chain) originates from a study of T cells in Graves' hyperthyroidism and ophthalmopathy. Study details: Pretreatment peripheral blood was obtained at initial diagnosis.

Germline V CDR1 and CDR2: MNHEY, SVGAGI. The CDR3 loop spans 15 amino acids. Trimming removed 4 bases from V and 8 bases from J, with 18 bases in between. With regard to this clonotype: Antigen: not known.

Study results and caveats: Ophthalmopathy cases were set apart from stable hyperthyroidism by a 13 V-J model. In validation, the model predicted ophthalmopathy. These predictions came a median 6.5 months before onset.

The CDR3 regions of TCR beta were amplified from RNA transcripts. First-round RT-PCR of the TCR CDR3 relied on the HTBI primer set. A single record per CDR3 protein comes from TCRdb applying MiXCR to the multiplex PCR reads. Of some 530,000 distinct CDR3 sequences in the sample, approximately 22% were seen once. Material for sequencing was blood. The chain recombines TRBV6-5 with TRBJ2-4; possibly TRBD1 for D (6 bases). This clonotype was sampled from an older woman with Graves' ophthalmopathy. For the CDR3, the DNA is TGTGCCAGCAGTTTTACAGCCTTTAACAGGGACATTCAGTACTTC. Protein: CASSFTAFNRDIQYF.